A selection of T cell receptor beta chains follows, all from one sample in a study of memory CD4+ T cells and cytomegalovirus serostatus. Profiled with immunoSEQ multiplex PCR; TCRdb holds only in-frame clones, not every one. The data contain almost 45,000 clones, around 80% of them singletons. Input material: memory CD4+ T cells from blood. The receptor source for this set is an adult in good health and CMV-seronegative. CDR3s include the opening cysteine and the closing phenylalanine or tryptophan. D genes are given only for firm matches. The size entry is marked missing in some rows and otherwise reads once, few, many or a size class.

V gene	J gene	clone size	D gene	CDR3 DNA	CDR3 protein
TRBV5-1	TRBJ2-3	-	-	TGCGCCAGCATGACAGGAATAAGCACAGATACGCAGTATTTT	CASMTGISTDTQYF
TRBV2	TRBJ2-7	-	TRBD1	TGTGCCAGCAGGGGACAGACCTACTCCTACGAGCAGTACTTC	CASRGQTYSYEQYF
TRBV25-1	TRBJ2-5	-	TRBD1	TGTGCCAGCAGTGACGACAGGGGGAAAGAGACCCAGTACTTC	CASSDDRGKETQYF
TRBV11-2	TRBJ1-1	medium-sized	TRBD1	TGTGCCAGCAGCGCAACAGGGGTGAACACTGAAGCTTTCTTT	CASSATGVNTEAFF
TRBV21-1	TRBJ2-1	-	-	TGTGCCAGCAGCAAAGTAAATCGGGAGCGGGACTACAATGAGCAGTTCTTC	CASSKVNRERDYNEQFF
TRBV4-1	TRBJ2-7	-	TRBD2	TGCGCCAGCAGCCAAGACTCCGGGACTAGCGGGAGATACGAGCAGTACTTC	CASSQDSGTSGRYEQYF
TRBV5-1	TRBJ1-5	few	-	TGCGCCAGCAGCTGGGACGGGGCCGGCAATCAGCCCCAGCATTTT	CASSWDGAGNQPQHF
TRBV5-4	TRBJ2-1	once	TRBD2	TGTGCCAGCACGGCGCCTAGCGGGAGCCACAATGAGCAGTTCTTC	CASTAPSGSHNEQFF
TRBV18	TRBJ1-1	once	-	TGTGCCAGCTCACCACCGGAGTTGGGGTCCACTGAAGCTTTCTTT	CASSPPELGSTEAFF
TRBV10-3	TRBJ2-7	-	TRBD2	TGTGCCACCCGGGGGACTAGCGGGAGAGAGCTACGAGGGCAGTACTTC	CATRGTSGRELRGQYF
TRBV27	TRBJ1-1	few	-	TGTGCCAGCAGTCCCCTCAGGGTAACGCCGTTATTTACTGAAGCTTTCTTT	CASSPLRVTPLFTEAFF
TRBV5-6	TRBJ2-7	-	-	TGTGCCAGCAGCCAGACGGGAGTCGTGGGGCAGTACTTC	CASSQTGVVGQYF
TRBV7-9	TRBJ1-1	-	-	TGTGCCAGCAGCTTAGCAGGGGATTCCACTGAAGCTTTCTTT	CASSLAGDSTEAFF
TRBV27	TRBJ2-7	-	-	TGTGCCAGCAGTTATCGGGGAATGCGGGACTACGAGCAGTACTTC	CASSYRGMRDYEQYF
TRBV4-1	TRBJ1-2	-	-	TGCGCCAGCAGAGAAACAGGGTCGGGTGGCTACACCTTC	CASRETGSGGYTF
TRBV7-2	TRBJ1-1	-	-	TGTGCCAGCAGCTTAGGGCGGGAATATGGTGACACTGAAGCTTTCTTT	CASSLGREYGDTEAFF
TRBV27	TRBJ2-7	-	-	TGTGCCAGCAGTCTCAAAGGGGTCAATTCCTTCCGTTACGAGCAGTACTTC	CASSLKGVNSFRYEQYF
TRBV4-2	TRBJ1-5	-	-	TGTGCCAGCAGCCAAGATCAGGGGACGGTCAGCAATCAGCCCCAGCATTTT	CASSQDQGTVSNQPQHF
TRBV29-1	TRBJ2-3	-	TRBD2	TGCAGCGTGGCGACTAGCGGGGCTACAGATACGCAGTATTTT	CSVATSGATDTQYF
TRBV2	TRBJ1-5	once	-	TGTGCCAGCAGCCTCCGGGCCTCCCAAACATGGCCCCAGCATTTT	CASSLRASQTWPQHF
TRBV11-2	TRBJ2-2	-	-	TGTGCCAGCAGCTTAGCCAGGGCCCGGGAGCTGTTTTTT	CASSLARARELFF
TRBV9	TRBJ1-5	-	-	TGTGCCAGCAGCGAAACAGGGAATCAGCCCCAGCATTTT	CASSETGNQPQHF
TRBV7-9	TRBJ2-5	few	-	TGTGCCAGCAGCTTATTGCTAGGGGGAGAGACCCAGTACTTC	CASSLLLGGETQYF
TRBV5-5	TRBJ1-1	-	-	TGTGCCAGCAGCTTGAAACAGGCCACTGAAGCTTTCTTT	CASSLKQATEAFF
TRBV18	TRBJ1-2	-	-	TGTGCCAGCTCACCAGCAACGGAATATGGCTACACCTTC	CASSPATEYGYTF
TRBV12-5	TRBJ1-1	-	-	TGTGCTAGTGGTTTGGTACTTAGTGGGAACACTGAAGCTTTCTTT	CASGLVLSGNTEAFF
TRBV7-6	TRBJ1-2	-	TRBD1	TGTGCCATCACAGGGGGCGGCTATGGCTACACCTTC	CAITGGGYGYTF
TRBV19	TRBJ1-1	-	-	TGTGCCAGTAGTATCGGGGGGGCGCTTATGAACACTGAAGCTTTCTTT	CASSIGGALMNTEAFF